This T cell receptor beta chain was documented in a study of identical twins. General study points: There were fewer insertions in abundant cord blood beta clonotypes, but memory repertoires showed no such pattern.

The CDR3 is 12 amino acids. The J segment lost 5 bases and the V segment lost 6 bases, leaving 2 bases of the junction unmatched. Germline CDR1 reads SQVTM; CDR2 reads ANQGSEA. A universal primer site came from template switching; cDNA carried unique molecular identifiers. TCRdb fed the 5' RACE reads into MiXCR, producing one record per CDR3 protein. The data show about 470,000 distinct CDR3 sequences, 20% to 30% seen once. Of note for this clonotype: No antigen is known for it.

These same records also appear under a second study, on T cells expressing NK-cell markers. That study reports: Among the experiments, several used an anti-gamma-delta TCR antibody to restrict sorting to alpha-beta TCR T cells.

The chain carries TRBV29-1 and TRBJ2-5; 11 bases line up with TRBD2. This receptor was identified in a woman younger than 30 in good health. Sample: CD4+ T cells sorted from blood. The chain's CDR3 is CSVASGRETQYF. Here the CDR3 DNA reads TGCAGCGTCGCTAGCGGGAGGGAGACCCAGTACTTC.